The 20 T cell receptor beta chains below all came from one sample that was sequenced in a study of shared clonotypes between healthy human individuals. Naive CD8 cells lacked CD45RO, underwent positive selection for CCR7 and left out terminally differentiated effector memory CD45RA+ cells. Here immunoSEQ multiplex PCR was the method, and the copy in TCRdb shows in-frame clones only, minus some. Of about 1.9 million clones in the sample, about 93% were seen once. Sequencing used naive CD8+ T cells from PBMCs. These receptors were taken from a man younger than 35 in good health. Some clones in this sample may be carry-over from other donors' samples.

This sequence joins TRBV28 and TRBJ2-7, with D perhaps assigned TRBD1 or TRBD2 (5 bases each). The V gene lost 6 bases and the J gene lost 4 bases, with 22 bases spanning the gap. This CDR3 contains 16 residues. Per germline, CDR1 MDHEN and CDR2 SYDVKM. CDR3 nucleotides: TGTGCCAGCAGCCAAACCCGGGACGAGTGGGATTACGAGCAGTACTTC. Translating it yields CASSQTRDEWDYEQYF.

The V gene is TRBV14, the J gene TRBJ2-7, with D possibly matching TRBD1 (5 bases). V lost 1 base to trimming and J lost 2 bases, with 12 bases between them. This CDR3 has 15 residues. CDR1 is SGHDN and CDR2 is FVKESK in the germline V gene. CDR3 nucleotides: TGTGCCAGCAGCCAAGTCGATACAGGAGCCTACGAGCAGTACTTC. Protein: CASSQVDTGAYEQYF. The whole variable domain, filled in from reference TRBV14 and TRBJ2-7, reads EAGVTQFPSHSVIEKGQTVTLRCDPISGHDNLYWYRRVMGKEIKFLLHFVKESKQDESGMPNNRFLAERTGGTYSTLKVQPAELEDSGVYFCASSQVDTGAYEQYFGPGTRLTVT.

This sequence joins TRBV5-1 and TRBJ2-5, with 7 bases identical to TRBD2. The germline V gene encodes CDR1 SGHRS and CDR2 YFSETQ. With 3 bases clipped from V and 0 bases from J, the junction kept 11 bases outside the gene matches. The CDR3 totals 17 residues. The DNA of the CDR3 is TGCGCCAGCAGCTCCTCTAGCGGACCTCCCCACCAAGAGACCCAGTACTTC. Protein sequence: CASSSSSGPPHQETQYF.

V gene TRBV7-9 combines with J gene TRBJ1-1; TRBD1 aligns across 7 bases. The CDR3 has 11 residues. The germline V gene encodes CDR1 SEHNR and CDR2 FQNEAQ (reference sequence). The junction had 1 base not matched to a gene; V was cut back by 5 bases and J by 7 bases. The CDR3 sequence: CASSRDSEAFF. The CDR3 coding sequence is TGTGCCAGCAGCCGGGACAGTGAAGCTTTCTTT.

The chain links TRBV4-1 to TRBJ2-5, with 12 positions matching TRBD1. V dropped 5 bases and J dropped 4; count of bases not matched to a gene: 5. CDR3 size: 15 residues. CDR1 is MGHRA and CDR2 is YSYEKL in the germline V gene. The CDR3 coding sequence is TGCGCCAGCAGCGTGGGACAGGGGGCTCGAGAGACCCAGTACTTC. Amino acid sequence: CASSVGQGARETQYF.

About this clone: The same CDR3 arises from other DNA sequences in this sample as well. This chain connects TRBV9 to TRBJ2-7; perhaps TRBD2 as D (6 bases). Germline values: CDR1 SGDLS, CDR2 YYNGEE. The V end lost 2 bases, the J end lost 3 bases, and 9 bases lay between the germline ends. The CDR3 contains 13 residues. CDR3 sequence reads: CASSVGTLYEQYF. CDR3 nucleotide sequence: TGTGCCAGCAGCGTCGGGACTCTCTACGAGCAGTACTTC.

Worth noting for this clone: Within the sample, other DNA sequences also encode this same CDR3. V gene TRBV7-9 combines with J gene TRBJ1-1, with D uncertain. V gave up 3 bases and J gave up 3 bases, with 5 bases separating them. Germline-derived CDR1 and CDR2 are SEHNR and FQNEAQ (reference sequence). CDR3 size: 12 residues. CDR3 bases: TGTGCCAGCAGCTTCTCGGACACTGAAGCTTTCTTT. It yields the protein CASSFSDTEAFF.

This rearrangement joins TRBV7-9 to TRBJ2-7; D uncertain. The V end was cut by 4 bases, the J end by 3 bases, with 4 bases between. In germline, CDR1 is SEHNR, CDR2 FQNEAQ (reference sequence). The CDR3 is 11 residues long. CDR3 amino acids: CASSYLYEQYF. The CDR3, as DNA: TGTGCCAGCAGCTACCTCTACGAGCAGTACTTC. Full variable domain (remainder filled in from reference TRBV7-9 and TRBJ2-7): DTGVSQNPRHKITKRGQNVTFRCDPISEHNRLYWYRQTLGQGPEFLTYFQNEAQLEKSRLLSDRFSAERPKGSFSTLEIQRTEQGDSAMYLCASSYLYEQYFGPGTRLTVT.

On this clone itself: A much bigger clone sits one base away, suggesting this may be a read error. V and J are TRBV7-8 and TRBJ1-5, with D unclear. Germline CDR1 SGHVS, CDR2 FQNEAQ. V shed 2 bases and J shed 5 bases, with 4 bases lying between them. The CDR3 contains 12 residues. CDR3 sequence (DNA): TGTGCCAGCAGCTTATGGGATCAGCCCCAGCATTTT. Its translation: CASSLWDQPQHF.

The CDR3 sequence: CASSLYLRGKEYNEQFF. The CDR3 coding sequence is TGTGCCAGCAGTTTGTACCTCAGGGGAAAGGAATACAATGAGCAGTTCTTC. The J gene is TRBJ2-1, the V gene TRBV27, with D possibly being TRBD1 (6 bases). Trimming cost V 3 bases and J 4 bases, with 19 bases left between them. Germline assignment: CDR1 MNHEY and CDR2 SMNVEV (reference sequence). The CDR3 runs 17 residues.

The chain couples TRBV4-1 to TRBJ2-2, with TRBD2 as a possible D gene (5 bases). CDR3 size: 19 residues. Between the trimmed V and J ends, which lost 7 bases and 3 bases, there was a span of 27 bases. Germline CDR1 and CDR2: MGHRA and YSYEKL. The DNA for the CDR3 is TGCGCCAGCAAAACTCATCCTGGCCCCGGGGTTGGGGACACCGGGGAGCTGTTTTTT. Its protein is CASKTHPGPGVGDTGELFF.

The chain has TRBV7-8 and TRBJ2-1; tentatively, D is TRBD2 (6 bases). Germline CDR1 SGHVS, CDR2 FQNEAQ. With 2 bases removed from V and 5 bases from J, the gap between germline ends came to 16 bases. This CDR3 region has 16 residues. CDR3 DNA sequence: TGTGCCAGCAGCTTAATTCGTGGGAGGACCCACAATGAGCAGTTCTTC. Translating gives CASSLIRGRTHNEQFF.

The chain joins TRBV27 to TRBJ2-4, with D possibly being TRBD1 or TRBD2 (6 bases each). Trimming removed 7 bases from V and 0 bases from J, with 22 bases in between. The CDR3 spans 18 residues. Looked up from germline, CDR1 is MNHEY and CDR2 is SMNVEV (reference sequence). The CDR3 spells CASMGAGHFSVAKNIQYF. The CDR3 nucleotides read TGTGCCAGCATGGGGGCGGGGCACTTTTCCGTAGCCAAAAACATTCAGTACTTC.

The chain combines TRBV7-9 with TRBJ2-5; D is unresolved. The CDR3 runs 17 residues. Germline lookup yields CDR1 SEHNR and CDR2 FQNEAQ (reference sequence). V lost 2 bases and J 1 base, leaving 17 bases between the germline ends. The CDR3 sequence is CASSLIGRIGFQETQYF. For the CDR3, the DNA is TGTGCCAGCAGCTTAATTGGACGGATAGGGTTCCAAGAGACCCAGTACTTC. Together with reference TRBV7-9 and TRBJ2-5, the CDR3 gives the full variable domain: DTGVSQNPRHKITKRGQNVTFRCDPISEHNRLYWYRQTLGQGPEFLTYFQNEAQLEKSRLLSDRFSAERPKGSFSTLEIQRTEQGDSAMYLCASSLIGRIGFQETQYFGPGTRLLVL.

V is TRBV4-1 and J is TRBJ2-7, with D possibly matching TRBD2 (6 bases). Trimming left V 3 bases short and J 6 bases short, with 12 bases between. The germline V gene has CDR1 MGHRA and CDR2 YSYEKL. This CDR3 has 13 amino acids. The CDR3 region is CASSHSSVLEQYF. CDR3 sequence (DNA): TGCGCCAGCAGCCACTCTAGCGTCCTCGAGCAGTACTTC.

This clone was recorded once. DNA for the CDR3: TGTGCCAGCAGTTACCTTCGGGGAACCTACGAGCAGTACTTC. Translation gives CASSYLRGTYEQYF. V gene TRBV6-5 combines with J gene TRBJ2-7; the D gene is possibly TRBD2 (5 bases). This CDR3 is 14 amino acids long. V was shortened by 2 bases and J by 2 bases, with 10 bases between the two germline ends. In germline, CDR1 is MNHEY, CDR2 SVGAGI.

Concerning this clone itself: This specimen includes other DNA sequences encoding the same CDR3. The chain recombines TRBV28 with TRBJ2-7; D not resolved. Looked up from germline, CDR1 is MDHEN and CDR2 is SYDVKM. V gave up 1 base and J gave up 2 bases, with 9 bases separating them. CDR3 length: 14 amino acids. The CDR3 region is CASSLLRQAYEQYF. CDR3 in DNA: TGTGCCAGCAGTTTATTAAGGCAAGCCTACGAGCAGTACTTC. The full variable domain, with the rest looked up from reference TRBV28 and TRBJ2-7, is DVKVTQSSRYLVKRTGEKVFLECVQDMDHENMFWYRQDPGLGLRLIYFSYDVKMKEKGDIPEGYSVSREKKERFSLILESASTNQTSMYLCASSLLRQAYEQYFGPGTRLTVT.

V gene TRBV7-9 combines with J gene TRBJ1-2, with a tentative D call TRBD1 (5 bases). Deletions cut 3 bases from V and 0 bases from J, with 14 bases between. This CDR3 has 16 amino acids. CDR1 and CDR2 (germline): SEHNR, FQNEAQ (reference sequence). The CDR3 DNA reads TGTGCCAGCAGCTTCCCGGACATTGGGACTAACTATGGCTACACCTTC. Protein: CASSFPDIGTNYGYTF.

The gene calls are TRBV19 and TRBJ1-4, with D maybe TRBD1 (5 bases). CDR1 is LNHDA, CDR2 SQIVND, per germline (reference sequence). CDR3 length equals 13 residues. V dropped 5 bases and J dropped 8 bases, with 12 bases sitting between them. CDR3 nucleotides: TGTGCCAGTAGTGGGACCCGCGGAGAAAAACTGTTTTTT. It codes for CASSGTRGEKLFF. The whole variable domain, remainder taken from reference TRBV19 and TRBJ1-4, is DGGITQSPKYLFRKEGQNVTLSCEQNLNHDAMYWYRQDPGQGLRLIYYSQIVNDFQKGDIAEGYSVSREKKESFPLTVTSAQKNPTAFYLCASSGTRGEKLFFGSGTQLSVL.

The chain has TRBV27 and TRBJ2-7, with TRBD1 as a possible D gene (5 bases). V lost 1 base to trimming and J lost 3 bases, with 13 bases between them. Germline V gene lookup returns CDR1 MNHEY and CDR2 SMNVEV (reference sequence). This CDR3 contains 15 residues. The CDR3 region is CASSLFGARDYEQYF. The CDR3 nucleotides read TGTGCCAGCAGTTTATTTGGCGCCAGGGACTACGAGCAGTACTTC.